What follows are 9 T cell receptor beta chains derived from one specimen sequenced in a study of T cell responses to AZD1222 COVID-19 vaccine. Only in-frame clones appear in the TCRdb table, and some are missing; sequencing was by immunoSEQ multiplex PCR. This table has around 150,000 clones, 70% to 90% appearing once. The input for sequencing was peripheral blood, taken on day 0 of MenACWY control vaccination. Receptor source: an adult in good health.

The V and J genes are TRBV3-1 (or the pseudogene TRBV3-2) and TRBJ2-3, with 8 positions matching TRBD2. Trimming removed 0 bases from V and 7 bases from J; junction bases left unmatched: 9. CDR1 LGHDT and CDR2 YNNKEL come from the germline V gene (reference sequence). This CDR3 is 16 amino acids long. CDR3 sequence: CASSQDLAGGWNTQYF. The CDR3, as DNA: TGTGCCAGCAGCCAAGATCTTGCGGGGGGCTGGAATACGCAGTATTTT.

This sequence joins TRBV7-3 and TRBJ2-1; possibly TRBD1 for D (5 bases). Deletions cut 1 base from V and 2 bases from J, with 18 bases between. This CDR3 contains 18 residues. Germline loops: CDR1 SGHTA, CDR2 FQGTGA. CDR3 coding DNA: TGTGCCAGCAGCTTAAGGGGCTACGTACAGGATACCTACAATGAGCAGTTCTTC. Residues: CASSLRGYVQDTYNEQFF. Looking up the rest from reference TRBV7-3 and TRBJ2-1 gives the full variable domain: GAGVSQTPSNKVTEKGKYVELRCDPISGHTALYWYRQSLGQGPEFLIYFQGTGAADDSGLPNDRFFAVRPEGSVSTLKIQRTERGDSAVYLCASSLRGYVQDTYNEQFFGPGTRLTVL.

The gene calls are TRBV5-1 and TRBJ1-4; D is perhaps TRBD1 (5 bases). CDR1 and CDR2 from the germline V gene are SGHRS and YFSETQ. V lost 5 bases and J lost 8, with 10 bases in between. The CDR3 extends over 12 amino acids. The CDR3 reads CASRAGHEKLFF. As DNA, the CDR3 is TGCGCCAGCAGGGCAGGGCACGAAAAACTGTTTTTT.

In this sample, this clone turned up once. The J gene is TRBJ1-2, the V gene TRBV6-5, with a possible D match to TRBD1 (5 bases). This CDR3 region has 14 residues. Germline CDR1 and CDR2: MNHEY and SVGAGI. The germline V and J ends were trimmed by 5 bases and 8 bases, with 18 bases remaining between them. CDR3 DNA sequence: TGTGCCAGCAGTAGGGGAGGGGAGGGCCGCGGCTACACCTTC. This translates into CASSRGGEGRGYTF.

As DNA, the CDR3 is TGCGCCAGCAGTCGGGACCTAATTAACACCGGGGAGCTGTTTTTT. It encodes CASSRDLINTGELFF. The chain has TRBV5-1 and TRBJ2-2, with D possibly being TRBD1 or TRBD2 (5 bases each). Germline loops: CDR1 SGHRS, CDR2 YFSETQ. The CDR3 runs to 15 residues. V lost 5 bases and J lost 2, with 13 bases in between.

This chain uses TRBV7-2 with TRBJ1-5, with a possible D match to TRBD1 (6 bases). Germline V gene data show CDR1 as SGHTA and CDR2 as FQGNSA. The CDR3 covers 14 residues. Deletions cut 5 bases from V and 6 bases from J, with 14 bases between. CDR3 sequence reads: CASSLGGMVQPQHF. CDR3 bases: TGTGCCAGCAGCCTAGGGGGTATGGTTCAGCCCCAGCATTTT. Complete variable domain (other parts from reference TRBV7-2 and TRBJ1-5): GAGVSQSPSNKVTEKGKDVELRCDPISGHTALYWYRQSLGQGLEFLIYFQGNSAPDKSGLPSDRFSAERTGGSVSTLTIQRTQQEDSAVYLCASSLGGMVQPQHFGDGTRLSIL.

The chain is built from TRBV5-1 and TRBJ1-1, with 7 bases fitting TRBD1. Trimming cost V 7 bases and J 1 base; bases outside gene matches: 7. From germline, CDR1 is SGHRS and CDR2 YFSETQ. The CDR3 totals 14 residues. The CDR3 spells CASHTGTANTEAFF. The DNA of the CDR3 is TGCGCCAGCCATACCGGGACAGCGAACACTGAAGCTTTCTTT.

This CDR3 is CASTLGTGYEQYF. CDR3 bases: TGTGCCAGCACCCTAGGGACAGGCTACGAGCAGTACTTC. The chain has TRBV27 and TRBJ2-7; TRBD1 matches 8 bases. Unmatched junction bases numbered 5, after V lost 7 bases and J lost 3 bases. CDR1 and CDR2 (germline): MNHEY, SMNVEV (reference sequence). The CDR3 has 13 amino acids.

The gene calls are TRBV5-4 and TRBJ2-7; 12 positions agree with TRBD2. V shed 2 bases and J 6 bases; nucleotides not matched to a gene: 6. CDR1 and CDR2 from the germline V gene are SGHNT and YYREEE (reference sequence). CDR3 length: 15 amino acids. DNA for the CDR3: TGTGCCAGCAGCTTAAGTCTAGCGGGAGGGGGCGAGCAGTACTTC. The encoded protein is CASSLSLAGGGEQYF.